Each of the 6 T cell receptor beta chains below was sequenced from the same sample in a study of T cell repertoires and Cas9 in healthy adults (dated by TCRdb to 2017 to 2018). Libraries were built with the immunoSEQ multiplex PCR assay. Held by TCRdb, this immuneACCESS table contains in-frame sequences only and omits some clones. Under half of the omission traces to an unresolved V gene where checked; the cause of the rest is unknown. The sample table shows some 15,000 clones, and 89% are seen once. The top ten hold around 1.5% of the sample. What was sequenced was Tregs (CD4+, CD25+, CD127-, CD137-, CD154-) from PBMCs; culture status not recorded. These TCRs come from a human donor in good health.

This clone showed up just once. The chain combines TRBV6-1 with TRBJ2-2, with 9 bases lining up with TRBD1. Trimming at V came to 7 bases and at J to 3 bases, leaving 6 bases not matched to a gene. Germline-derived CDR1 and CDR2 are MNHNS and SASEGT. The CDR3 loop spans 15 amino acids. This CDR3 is CASNAGTGYTGELFF. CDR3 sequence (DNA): TGTGCCAGCAACGCCGGGACAGGGTACACCGGGGAGCTGTTTTTT.

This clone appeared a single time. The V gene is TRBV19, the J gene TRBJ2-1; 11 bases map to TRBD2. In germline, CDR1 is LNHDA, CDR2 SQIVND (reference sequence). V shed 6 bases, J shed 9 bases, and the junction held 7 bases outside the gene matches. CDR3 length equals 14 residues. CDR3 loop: CASRVSGRGGEQFF. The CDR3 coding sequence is TGTGCCAGTAGGGTTAGCGGGAGGGGCGGTGAGCAGTTCTTC.

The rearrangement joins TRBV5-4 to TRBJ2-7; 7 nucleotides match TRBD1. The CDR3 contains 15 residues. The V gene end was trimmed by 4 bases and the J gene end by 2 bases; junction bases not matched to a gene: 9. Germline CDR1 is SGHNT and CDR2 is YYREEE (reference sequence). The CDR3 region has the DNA TGTGCCAGCAGCCGCCGACAGGGTACCCCCTACGAGCAGTACTTC. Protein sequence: CASSRRQGTPYEQYF.

CDR3 nucleotides: TGTGCCAGCAGCGTAGGGGCAGGGGCATTTCTCTCTGGAAACACCATATATTTT. Translated: CASSVGAGAFLSGNTIYF. This chain uses TRBV9 with TRBJ1-3; weak D call: TRBD1 (6 bases). Between the trimmed V and J ends, which lost 0 bases and 0 bases, there was a span of 16 bases. CDR1 and CDR2 from the germline V gene are SGDLS and YYNGEE. The CDR3 runs 18 residues.

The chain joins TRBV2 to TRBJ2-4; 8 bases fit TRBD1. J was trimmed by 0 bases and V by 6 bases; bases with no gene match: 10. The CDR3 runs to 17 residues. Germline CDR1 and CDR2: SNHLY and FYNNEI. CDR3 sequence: CASRPGTGLIAKNIQYF. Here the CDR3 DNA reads TGTGCCAGCAGACCCGGGACAGGACTAATAGCCAAAAACATTCAGTACTTC.

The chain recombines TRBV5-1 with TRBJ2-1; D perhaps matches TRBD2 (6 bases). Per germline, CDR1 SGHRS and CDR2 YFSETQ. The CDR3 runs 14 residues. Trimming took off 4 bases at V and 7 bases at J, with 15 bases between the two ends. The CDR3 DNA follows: TGCGCCAGCAGCCTCACGGGAGTGATAAATGAGCAGTTCTTC. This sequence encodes CASSLTGVINEQFF.